This TCR beta chain derives from a study of blood T cell repertoires in COVID-19. Looking at the study overall: The United States, Italy and Spain were the sources of the acute and convalescent COVID-19 samples. PBMCs, B-cell-depleted T cells, or T cells were the source of the cDNA or gDNA that made up the material.

Trimming removed 1 base at V and 3 bases at J, with 12 bases between. From germline, CDR1 is SGHTA and CDR2 FQGTGA. This CDR3 has 15 amino acids. Original handling: Amplification of reference gene primers was used by the study to estimate nucleated cell counts. Data came from immunoSEQ multiplex PCR; TCRdb stores just in-frame clones and leaves some out. That table gives V, J and clone size, and the DNA gave D and trimming. The top ten hold just under 4% of the sample, which has under 400,000 clones, approximately 89% seen once. Material: peripheral blood. The receptor was isolated from an older woman with COVID-19, enrolled during active disease. The chain couples TRBV7-3 to TRBJ2-5, with a weak D call TRBD2 (5 bases). CDR3 nucleotides: TGTGCCAGCAGCTTAAGCCCTAGCTACGAAGAGACCCAGTACTTC. Protein product: CASSLSPSYEETQYF.